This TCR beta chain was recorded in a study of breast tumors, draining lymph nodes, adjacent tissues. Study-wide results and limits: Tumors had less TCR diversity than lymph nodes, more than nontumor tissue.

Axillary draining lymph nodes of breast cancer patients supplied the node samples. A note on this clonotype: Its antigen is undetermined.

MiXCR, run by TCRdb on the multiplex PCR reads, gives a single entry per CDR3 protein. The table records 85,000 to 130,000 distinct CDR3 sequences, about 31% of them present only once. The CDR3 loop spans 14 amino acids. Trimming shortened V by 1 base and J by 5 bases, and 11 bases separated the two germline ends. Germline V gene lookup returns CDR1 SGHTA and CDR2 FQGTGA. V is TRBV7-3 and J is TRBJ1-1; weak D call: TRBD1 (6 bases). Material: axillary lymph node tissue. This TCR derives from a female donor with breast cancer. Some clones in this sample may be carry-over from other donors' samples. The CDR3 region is CASSLSRGNTEAFF. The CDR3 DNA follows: TGTGCCAGCAGCTTAAGCAGGGGCAATACTGAAGCTTTCTTT.